What follows are 13 T cell receptor beta chains derived from one specimen sequenced in a study of T cell responses to AZD1222 COVID-19 vaccine. Libraries were prepared by immunoSEQ multiplex PCR; TCRdb keeps only in-frame clonotypes and omits some of them. The repertoire holds fewer than 90,000 clones, with about 82% as singletons. The specimen was peripheral blood, collected 28 days after the second AZD1222 dose. All receptors come from an adult who received the AZD1222 COVID-19 vaccine.

The V gene is TRBV11-2, the J gene TRBJ1-2; TRBD1 might be the D (5 bases). The CDR3 has 12 residues. Trimming cost V 5 bases and J 8 bases, with 12 bases left between them. Looked up from germline, CDR1 is SGHAT and CDR2 is FQNNGV. The CDR3 DNA sequence: TGTGCCAGCAGCCGTGCCAGGGAAGGCTACACCTTC. It codes for CASSRAREGYTF.

The J gene is TRBJ1-5, the V gene TRBV7-2; 7 bases are a match to TRBD1. This CDR3 region has 16 residues. V shed 6 bases and J 7 bases; nucleotides not matched to a gene: 15. CDR1 is SGHTA and CDR2 is FQGNSA in the germline V gene. Written as DNA, the CDR3 is TGTGCCAGCAGTCGACAAGGAGGGGGCCGGGGGCAGCCCCAGCATTTT. This translates into CASSRQGGGRGQPQHF.

J is TRBJ1-5 and V is TRBV24-1; tentatively, D is TRBD1 (6 bases). Germline CDR1 reads KGHDR; CDR2 reads SFDVKD. The CDR3 length is 14 residues. Trimming left V 7 bases short and J 3 bases short, with 12 bases between. CDR3 in DNA: TGTGCCACCAGATGGGGGCAAGTCAATCAGCCCCAGCATTTT. This codes for CATRWGQVNQPQHF.

This chain connects TRBV5-1 to TRBJ2-3; 7 bases map to TRBD2. Germline CDR1 SGHRS, CDR2 YFSETQ. This CDR3 spans 16 amino acids. V dropped 4 bases and J dropped 6; count of bases not matched to a gene: 14. DNA for the CDR3: TGCGCCAGCAGCCTAGCGGATGTGGGGATAAAGGATACGCAGTATTTT. As protein: CASSLADVGIKDTQYF.

The V call is TRBV19, the J call TRBJ2-5; D possibly corresponds to TRBD1 (5 bases). This CDR3 region has 14 residues. In germline, CDR1 is LNHDA, CDR2 SQIVND (reference sequence). V dropped 3 bases and J dropped 1 base, with 9 bases sitting between them. Written as DNA, the CDR3 is TGTGCCAGTAGTATTCGACAGACCCAAGAGACCCAGTACTTC. It codes for CASSIRQTQETQYF.

This sequence joins TRBV5-4 and TRBJ2-1, with D possibly being TRBD1 (6 bases). The germline V gene has CDR1 SGHNT and CDR2 YYREEE (reference sequence). V was shortened by 4 bases and J by 5 bases, with 25 bases between the two germline ends. The CDR3 covers 18 residues. This CDR3 is CASSPFGRRDNWNNEQFF. DNA for the CDR3: TGTGCCAGCAGCCCATTCGGAAGACGGGACAATTGGAACAATGAGCAGTTCTTC.

The chain uses TRBV30 and TRBJ2-2, with 9 bases lining up with TRBD2. With 0 bases clipped from V and 5 bases from J, the junction kept 7 bases outside the gene matches. The CDR3 length is 16 residues. The germline V gene encodes CDR1 GTSNPN and CDR2 SVGIG (reference sequence). CDR3 amino acids: CAWSVGVAGVTGELFF. CDR3 DNA: TGTGCCTGGAGTGTAGGTGTAGCGGGGGTTACCGGGGAGCTGTTTTTT. Together with reference TRBV30 and TRBJ2-2, the CDR3 gives the full variable domain: SQTIHQWPATLVQPVGSPLSLECTVEGTSNPNLYWYRQAAGRGLQLLFYSVGIGQISSEVPQNLSASRPQDRQFILSSKKLLLSDSGFYLCAWSVGVAGVTGELFFGEGSRLTVL.

This clone was seen only a few times. The chain couples TRBV27 to TRBJ1-2; D gene uncertain. Germline-derived CDR1 and CDR2 are MNHEY and SMNVEV (reference sequence). V shed 8 bases and J shed 7 bases, with 14 bases lying between them. CDR3 length: 12 amino acids. CDR3 amino acids: CASRREAGGYTF. In DNA form, the CDR3 reads TGTGCCAGCCGGCGGGAGGCCGGTGGCTACACCTTC.

This chain uses TRBV5-4 with TRBJ2-7; 8 bases map to TRBD1. CDR3 length: 14 amino acids. V dropped 0 bases and J dropped 6; count of bases not matched to a gene: 5. Germline CDR1 SGHNT, CDR2 YYREEE (reference sequence). The CDR3 reads CASSLGTGKGEQYF. The CDR3 nucleotides are TGTGCCAGCAGCTTGGGGACAGGGAAGGGCGAGCAGTACTTC.

The chain is built from TRBV19 and TRBJ1-2; 10 bases map to TRBD1. The V and J ends lost 3 bases and 4 bases, in that order; junction bases with no gene match: 5. CDR3 size: 15 residues. Germline V gene sequence: CDR1 LNHDA, CDR2 SQIVND (reference sequence). The CDR3 loop is CASSMGGQGTYGYTF. CDR3 DNA: TGTGCCAGTAGTATGGGGGGACAGGGGACCTATGGCTACACCTTC.

This chain uses TRBV10-3 with TRBJ2-7; 10 bases line up with TRBD1. The CDR3 totals 16 residues. Unmatched junction bases numbered 3, after V lost 0 bases and J lost 1 base. CDR1 is ENHRY, CDR2 SYGVKD, per germline. Written as DNA, the CDR3 is TGTGCCATCAGTGAGTCGAGGACAGGGGGATCCTACGAGCAGTACTTC. This codes for CAISESRTGGSYEQYF.

This chain links TRBV4-3 with TRBJ2-3; no firm D call. Germline V lookup: CDR1 LGHNA, CDR2 YSLEER. The ends were cut back, 0 bases at V and 0 bases at J, with 13 bases in the middle. This CDR3 spans 17 amino acids. The CDR3 protein is CASSQDMTSVSTDTQYF. For the CDR3, the DNA is TGCGCCAGCAGCCAAGATATGACGAGCGTTAGCACAGATACGCAGTATTTT.

A single count supports this clone. This sequence joins TRBV20-1 and TRBJ1-2, with no clear D. Germline V gene sequence: CDR1 DFQATT, CDR2 SNEGSKA (reference sequence). V lost 3 bases and J lost 7, with 6 bases in between. CDR3 length equals 10 residues. In nucleotides, the CDR3 is TGCAGTGCTAGTTCCACTGGCTACACCTTC. Its translation is CSASSTGYTF.